What follows are 23 T cell receptor beta chains derived from one specimen sequenced in a study of cytotoxic CD8 clonotypes in ibrutinib-treated CLL. This table comes from immunoSEQ multiplex PCR, and its TCRdb copy is limited to in-frame clones, with some not included. Of over 70,000 clones listed, roughly 86% are singletons. The source material was PBMCs, sampled before ibrutinib treatment. These receptors all stem from a human donor with chronic lymphocytic leukemia.

A few counts support this clone. V and J are TRBV28 and TRBJ2-1; 7 bases map to TRBD2. Germline trimming cut 3 bases from V and 8 bases from J; bases unmatched to any gene: 7. Germline assignment: CDR1 MDHEN and CDR2 SYDVKM. The CDR3 loop spans 14 amino acids. Here the CDR3 reads CASSFVAGVDEQFF. The CDR3 DNA is TGTGCCAGCAGTTTTGTTGCGGGAGTCGATGAGCAGTTCTTC.

The J gene is TRBJ1-2, the V gene TRBV4-1; the D gene is possibly TRBD1 (5 bases). Trimming removed 1 base at V and 8 bases at J, with 20 bases between. The CDR3 totals 16 residues. The germline V gene encodes CDR1 MGHRA and CDR2 YSYEKL. Written as DNA, the CDR3 is TGCGCCAGCAGCCAAGCGCCCAGGGTCGAGTCGATCGGCTACACCTTC. Translation: CASSQAPRVESIGYTF.

V gene TRBV7-9 combines with J gene TRBJ2-1; 7 bases map to TRBD2. Losses at the gene ends were 0 bases for V and 9 bases for J; bases not matched to a gene: 2. The CDR3 consists of 13 residues. CDR1 and CDR2 from the germline V gene are SEHNR and FQNEAQ (reference sequence). CDR3 DNA sequence: TGTGCCAGCAGCTTAGCCAGGGAGGGTGAGCAGTTCTTC. Translated, it gives CASSLAREGEQFF.

This clone was seen a handful of times. The chain is built from TRBV7-6 and TRBJ2-2, with D possibly matching TRBD1 (6 bases). CDR3 length: 15 amino acids. Trimming left V 5 bases short and J 4 bases short, with 14 bases between. Germline CDR1 SGHVS, CDR2 FNYEAQ. The CDR3, as DNA: TGTGCCAGCAGCCGGACAGTCTCGGGCACCGGGGAGCTGTTTTTT. Translating it yields CASSRTVSGTGELFF.

The chain combines TRBV28 with TRBJ1-2, with 7 nucleotides matching TRBD1. J was trimmed by 2 bases and V by 6 bases; bases with no gene match: 12. This CDR3 has 16 amino acids. Germline V gene lookup returns CDR1 MDHEN and CDR2 SYDVKM. In nucleotides, the CDR3 is TGTGCCAGCAGAAGACAGGGCATTTGGGGGAACTATGGCTACACCTTC. Translation: CASRRQGIWGNYGYTF.

The chain combines TRBV19 with TRBJ1-5, with D perhaps TRBD1 (5 bases). The length of the CDR3 is 13 residues. CDR1 and CDR2 from the germline V gene are LNHDA and SQIVND (reference sequence). The V end was cut by 3 bases, the J end by 4 bases, with 7 bases between. The CDR3 sequence is CASSMEGNQPQHF. As DNA, the CDR3 is TGTGCCAGTAGTATGGAGGGGAATCAGCCCCAGCATTTT.

This clone has only one observation. V gene TRBV21-1 combines with J gene TRBJ1-2; the D call TRBD1 from the table was never checked on the DNA. TRBV21-1 is noted as a pseudogene. This CDR3 has 17 amino acids. CDR3 in DNA: TGTGCCAGCAGCAAAGCGCTTGGGGACAGGGGGCATTATGGCTACACCTTC. It yields the protein CASSKALGDRGHYGYTF.

This chain joins TRBV7-3 and TRBJ1-5; D may be TRBD1 (6 bases). The germline V gene has CDR1 SGHTA and CDR2 FQGTGA. V was trimmed by 1 base and J by 4 bases, leaving 14 bases between them. The CDR3 length is 16 residues. The CDR3 is CASSLRITGRNQPQHF. CDR3 sequence (DNA): TGTGCCAGCAGCTTAAGGATAACAGGGAGAAATCAGCCCCAGCATTTT. The full variable domain, rest sourced from reference TRBV7-3 and TRBJ1-5, is GAGVSQTPSNKVTEKGKYVELRCDPISGHTALYWYRQSLGQGPEFLIYFQGTGAADDSGLPNDRFFAVRPEGSVSTLKIQRTERGDSAVYLCASSLRITGRNQPQHFGDGTRLSIL.

The chain links TRBV10-2 to TRBJ1-4, with D possibly matching TRBD1 (5 bases). Trimming left V 4 bases short and J 5 bases short, with 17 bases between. The CDR3 runs to 16 residues. Germline loops: CDR1 WSHSY, CDR2 SAAADI. The CDR3 region has the DNA TGCGCCAGCAGTGCGGCGGGGAGGGGAGGGAATGAAAAACTGTTTTTT. Its translation is CASSAAGRGGNEKLFF.

A single count supports this clone. The chain is built from TRBV7-9 and TRBJ2-2; 7 bases map to TRBD1. Unmatched junction bases numbered 4, after V lost 7 bases and J lost 5 bases. The germline V gene has CDR1 SEHNR and CDR2 FQNEAQ (reference sequence). This CDR3 spans 13 amino acids. Here the CDR3 reads CASIQGVTGELFF. DNA of the CDR3: TGTGCCAGCATCCAGGGGGTGACCGGGGAGCTGTTTTTT.

This rearrangement joins TRBV2 to TRBJ1-5, with D perhaps TRBD1 (6 bases). Looked up from germline, CDR1 is SNHLY and CDR2 is FYNNEI. The CDR3 sequence is 15 residues long. V was pared by 5 bases and J by 3 bases, with 14 bases between. For the CDR3, the DNA is TGTGCCAGCAGTTTTGGACAGACGACCAATCAGCCCCAGCATTTT. Translating gives CASSFGQTTNQPQHF.

In this sample, this clone turned up a few times. This sequence joins TRBV29-1 and TRBJ2-5; the D call may be TRBD1 or TRBD2 (6 bases each). Germline V CDR1 and CDR2: SQVTM, ANQGSEA. The V end was cut by 1 base, the J end by 7 bases, with 19 bases between. CDR3 length equals 15 residues. CDR3 DNA sequence: TGCAGCGTTGAAGGGGGGCGTAGGGGCGGGGTGACCCAGTACTTC. As protein: CSVEGGRRGGVTQYF.

Details on this clone: A read error may be the cause here, since a much bigger clone is one base away. This sequence joins TRBV29-1 and TRBJ1-5, with 8 bases that match TRBD1. V lost 6 bases, J lost 7 bases, and 8 bases stayed unmatched. The CDR3 is 13 amino acids. Germline-derived CDR1 and CDR2 are SQVTM and ANQGSEA. Here the CDR3 reads CSVKIRDRQPQHF. The CDR3 DNA reads TGCAGCGTCAAGATCAGGGACAGGCAGCCCCAGCATTTT.

This clone was counted only a few times. The V call is TRBV2, the J call TRBJ2-2; 7 bases agree with TRBD1. CDR1 is SNHLY, CDR2 FYNNEI, per germline. V gave up 10 bases and J gave up 1 base; unmatched junction bases: 3. The length of the CDR3 is 13 residues. Written as DNA, the CDR3 is TGTGCCAAAGGACAGGAGAACACCGGGGAGCTGTTTTTT. Amino acid sequence: CAKGQENTGELFF.

The chain links TRBV27 to TRBJ2-1; 8 bases align to TRBD2. The CDR3 length is 18 residues. The V gene end was trimmed by 4 bases and the J gene end by 2 bases; junction bases not matched to a gene: 13. CDR1 is MNHEY, CDR2 SMNVEV, per germline (reference sequence). CDR3 amino acids: CASSWLGAGVSTYNEQFF. The CDR3 nucleotides are TGTGCCAGCAGTTGGTTAGGAGCGGGAGTCTCAACCTACAATGAGCAGTTCTTC.

This clone was seen a single time. The chain links TRBV5-6 to TRBJ2-1, with 7 bases fitting TRBD2. Losses at the gene ends were 6 bases for V and 0 bases for J; bases not matched to a gene: 12. Germline V gene data show CDR1 as SGHDT and CDR2 as YYEEEE. This CDR3 spans 17 amino acids. The CDR3 protein is CASTHRWGGFSYNEQFF. The CDR3 DNA follows: TGTGCCAGCACCCACCGCTGGGGGGGATTCTCCTACAATGAGCAGTTCTTC.

The chain carries TRBV11-3 and TRBJ2-1; perhaps TRBD1 as D (6 bases). This CDR3 contains 13 residues. With 5 bases removed from V and 4 bases from J, the gap between germline ends came to 9 bases. Germline V CDR1 and CDR2: SGHNT, YENEEA. CDR3 sequence: CASSLGQYNEQFF. CDR3 sequence (DNA): TGTGCCAGCAGCCTAGGACAGTACAATGAGCAGTTCTTC.

The CDR3 nucleotides are TGCGCCAGCAGCCAATCCGGGACCAGGAACAATGAGCAGTTCTTC. It is translated as CASSQSGTRNNEQFF. The rearrangement links TRBV4-1 to TRBJ2-1; D tentatively fits TRBD1 or TRBD2 (5 bases each). Per the germline V gene, CDR1 is MGHRA and CDR2 is YSYEKL. The CDR3 totals 15 residues. The ends were cut back, 2 bases at V and 5 bases at J, with 13 bases in the middle.

The V call is TRBV27, the J call TRBJ2-2, with D perhaps matching TRBD1 or TRBD2 (5 bases each). The CDR3 sequence is 14 residues long. The germline V and J ends were trimmed by 5 bases and 6 bases, with 13 bases remaining between them. Germline V CDR1 and CDR2: MNHEY, SMNVEV (reference sequence). CDR3: CASSPDMGAGELFF. CDR3 nucleotides: TGTGCCAGCAGTCCGGACATGGGGGCCGGGGAGCTGTTTTTT.

This rearrangement joins TRBV5-4 to TRBJ1-2; D gene uncertain. V was pared by 1 base and J by 3 bases, with 19 bases between. Germline V gives CDR1 SGHNT, CDR2 YYREEE (reference sequence). The CDR3 is 17 residues long. This chain's CDR3 is CASSLRAATKRYYGYTF. CDR3 nucleotide sequence: TGTGCCAGCAGCTTGAGGGCCGCGACTAAGAGGTACTATGGCTACACCTTC.

This clone was detected once. The rearrangement uses TRBV5-1 and TRBJ2-7; 8 bases line up with TRBD2. The germline V gene has CDR1 SGHRS and CDR2 YFSETQ. The CDR3 extends over 14 amino acids. Trimming cost V 0 bases and J 2 bases; bases outside gene matches: 1. CDR3 sequence (DNA): TGCGCCAGCAGCTTGGAACTAGCGGCCTACGAGCAGTACTTC. Translation gives CASSLELAAYEQYF.

This rearrangement joins TRBV5-4 to TRBJ2-1; the D is unclear. V shed 4 bases and J shed 7 bases, with 18 bases lying between them. Germline V gene data show CDR1 as SGHNT and CDR2 as YYREEE (reference sequence). There are 15 residues in the CDR3. The CDR3 here is CASSPPIFAPNEQFF. For the CDR3, the DNA is TGTGCCAGCAGCCCCCCCATTTTCGCCCCGAATGAGCAGTTCTTC.

The V and J genes are TRBV10-2 and TRBJ2-7; 9 bases match TRBD2. CDR1 is WSHSY, CDR2 SAAADI, per germline. Trimming at V came to 5 bases and at J to 2 bases, leaving 1 base not matched to a gene. The length of the CDR3 is 13 residues. CDR3 bases: TGCGCCAGCAGTTCTAGCGGGACCTACGAGCAGTACTTC. Amino acid sequence: CASSSSGTYEQYF.